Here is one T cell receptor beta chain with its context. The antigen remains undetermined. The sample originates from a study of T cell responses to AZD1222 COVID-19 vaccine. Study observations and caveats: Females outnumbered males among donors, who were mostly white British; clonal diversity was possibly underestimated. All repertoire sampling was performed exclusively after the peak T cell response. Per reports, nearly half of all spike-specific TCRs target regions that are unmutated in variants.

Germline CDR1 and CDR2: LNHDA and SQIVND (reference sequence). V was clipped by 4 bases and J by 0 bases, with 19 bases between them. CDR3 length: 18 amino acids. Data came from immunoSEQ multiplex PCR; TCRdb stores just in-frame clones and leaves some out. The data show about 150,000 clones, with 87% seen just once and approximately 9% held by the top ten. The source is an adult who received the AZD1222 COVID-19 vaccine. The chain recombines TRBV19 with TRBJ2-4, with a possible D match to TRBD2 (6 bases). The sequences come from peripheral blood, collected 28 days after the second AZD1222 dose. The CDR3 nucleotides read TGTGCCAGTAGTAAGGGACTCGGTACGCCGCTAGCCAAAAACATTCAGTACTTC. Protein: CASSKGLGTPLAKNIQYF. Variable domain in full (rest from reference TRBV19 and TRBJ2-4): DGGITQSPKYLFRKEGQNVTLSCEQNLNHDAMYWYRQDPGQGLRLIYYSQIVNDFQKGDIAEGYSVSREKKESFPLTVTSAQKNPTAFYLCASSKGLGTPLAKNIQYFGAGTRLSVL.